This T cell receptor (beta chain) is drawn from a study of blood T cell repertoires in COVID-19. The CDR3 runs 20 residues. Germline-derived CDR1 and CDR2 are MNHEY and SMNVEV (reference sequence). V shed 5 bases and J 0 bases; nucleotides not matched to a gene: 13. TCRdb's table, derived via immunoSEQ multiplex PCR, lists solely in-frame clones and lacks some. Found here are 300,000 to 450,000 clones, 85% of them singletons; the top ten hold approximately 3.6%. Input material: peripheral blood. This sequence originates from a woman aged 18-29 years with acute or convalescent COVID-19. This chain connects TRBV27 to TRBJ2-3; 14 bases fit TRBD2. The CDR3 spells CASSRGLAGGRRVSTDTQYF. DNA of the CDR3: TGTGCCAGCAGTCGTGGACTAGCGGGGGGCCGGAGGGTAAGCACAGATACGCAGTATTTT.